This TCR beta chain appears in the sequencing data of a study of identical twins. Healthy Caucasians made up all donors. This CDR3 comprises 15 residues. CDR1 SNHLY and CDR2 FYNNEI come from the germline V gene. V was cut by 1 base and J by 0 bases, with 8 bases left in between. Regarding this clonotype: Its antigen is as yet unknown.

Template switching added a universal primer site; cDNA carried unique molecular identifiers. TCRdb fed the 5' RACE reads into MiXCR, producing one record per CDR3 protein. The data show 250,000 or so distinct CDR3 sequences, approximately 8% seen once. Study-level results: Invariant MAIT and iNKT cells could partly confound zero-insertion analyses.

These same data were also listed under a study on yellow fever vaccine responses in identical twins.

This clonotype was obtained from a young woman in good health. The rearrangement links TRBV2 to TRBJ2-3; a weak D match, TRBD2 (5 bases). Sequences were obtained from CD8+ T cells sorted from blood. The CDR3 region is CASSEEAASTDTQYF. The DNA for the CDR3 is TGTGCCAGCAGTGAAGAAGCGGCCAGCACAGATACGCAGTATTTT.